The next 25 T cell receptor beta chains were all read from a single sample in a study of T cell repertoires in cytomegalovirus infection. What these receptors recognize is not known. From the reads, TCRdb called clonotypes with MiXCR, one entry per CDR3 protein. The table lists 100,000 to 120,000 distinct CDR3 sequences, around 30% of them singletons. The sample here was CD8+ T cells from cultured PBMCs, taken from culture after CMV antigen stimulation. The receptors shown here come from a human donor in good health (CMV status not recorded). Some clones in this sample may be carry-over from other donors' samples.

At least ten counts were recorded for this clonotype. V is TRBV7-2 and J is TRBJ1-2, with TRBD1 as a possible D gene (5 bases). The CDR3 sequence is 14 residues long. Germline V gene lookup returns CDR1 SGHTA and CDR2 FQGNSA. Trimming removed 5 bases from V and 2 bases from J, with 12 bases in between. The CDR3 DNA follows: TGTGCCAGCAGCAACCGGGGCCTAAACTATGGCTACACCTTC. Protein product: CASSNRGLNYGYTF.

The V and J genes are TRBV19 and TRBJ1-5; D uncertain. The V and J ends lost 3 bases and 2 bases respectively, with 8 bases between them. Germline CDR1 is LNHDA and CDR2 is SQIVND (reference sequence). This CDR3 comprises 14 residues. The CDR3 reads CASSMLRGNQPQHF. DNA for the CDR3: TGTGCCAGTAGTATGTTGAGAGGCAATCAGCCCCAGCATTTT.

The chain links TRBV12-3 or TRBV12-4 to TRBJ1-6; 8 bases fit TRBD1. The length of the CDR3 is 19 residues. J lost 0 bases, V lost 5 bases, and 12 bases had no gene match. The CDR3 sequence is CASSPFGTGHSSYNSPLHF. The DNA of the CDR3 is TGTGCCAGCAGTCCCTTCGGGACAGGCCATAGCTCCTATAATTCACCCCTCCACTTT.

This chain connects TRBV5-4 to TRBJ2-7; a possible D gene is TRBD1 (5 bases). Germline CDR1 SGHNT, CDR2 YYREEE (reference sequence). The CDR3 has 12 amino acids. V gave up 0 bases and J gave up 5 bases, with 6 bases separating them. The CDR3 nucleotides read TGTGCCAGCAGCTTGGTAGGGGACGAGCAGTACTTC. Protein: CASSLVGDEQYF.

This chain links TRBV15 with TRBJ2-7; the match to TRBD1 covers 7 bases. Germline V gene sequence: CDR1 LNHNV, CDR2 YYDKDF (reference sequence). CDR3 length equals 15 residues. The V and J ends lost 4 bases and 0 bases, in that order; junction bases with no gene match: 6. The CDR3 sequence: CATSTWDSLSYEQYF. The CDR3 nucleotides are TGTGCCACCAGCACATGGGACAGCCTCTCCTACGAGCAGTACTTC.

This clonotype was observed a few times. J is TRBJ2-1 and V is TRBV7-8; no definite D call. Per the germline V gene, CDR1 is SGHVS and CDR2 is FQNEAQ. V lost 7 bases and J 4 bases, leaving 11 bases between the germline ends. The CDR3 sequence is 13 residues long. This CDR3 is CASTVSAYNEQFF. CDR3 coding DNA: TGTGCCAGCACCGTCAGTGCATACAATGAGCAGTTCTTC.

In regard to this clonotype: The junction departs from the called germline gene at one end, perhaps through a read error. This CDR3 reads CASSSRPPSRETQYF. In DNA, the CDR3 is TGTGCCAGCAGCTCTCGACCTCCCTCCAGGGAGACCCAGTACTTC. The chain employs TRBV5-3 and TRBJ2-5; D uncertain. TRBV5-3 is classed as an ORF, of uncertain function. The CDR3 runs 15 residues.

CDR3 DNA: TGCAGCGTTGTTCTCGGGACAGGGGATGCTCAGCCCCAGCATTTT. It specifies CSVVLGTGDAQPQHF. This chain joins TRBV29-1 and TRBJ1-5, with 10 bases that match TRBD1. This CDR3 has 15 amino acids. Germline CDR1 and CDR2: SQVTM and ANQGSEA. J gave up 6 bases and V 4 bases, and 9 bases lay outside the gene matches. Filled out from reference TRBV29-1 and TRBJ1-5, the complete variable domain reads SAVISQKPSRDICQRGTSLTIQCQVDSQVTMMFWYRQQPGQSLTLIATANQGSEATYESGFVIDKFPISRPNLTFSTLTVSNMSPEDSSIYLCSVVLGTGDAQPQHFGDGTRLSIL.

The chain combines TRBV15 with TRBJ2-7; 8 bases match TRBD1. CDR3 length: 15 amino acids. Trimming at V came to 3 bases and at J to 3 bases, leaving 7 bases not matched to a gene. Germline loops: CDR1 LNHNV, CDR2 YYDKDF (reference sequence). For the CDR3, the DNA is TGTGCCACCAGCAGCTCTGACAGGGGCCTCTACGAGCAGTACTTC. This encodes CATSSSDRGLYEQYF.

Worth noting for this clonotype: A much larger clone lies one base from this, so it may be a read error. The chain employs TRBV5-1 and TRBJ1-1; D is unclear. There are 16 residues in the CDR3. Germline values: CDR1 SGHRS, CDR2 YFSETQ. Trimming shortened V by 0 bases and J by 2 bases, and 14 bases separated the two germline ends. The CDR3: CASSLDGPGLNTEAFF. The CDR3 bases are TGCGCCAGCAGCTTGGATGGCCCAGGTCTAAACACTGAAGCTTTCTTT.

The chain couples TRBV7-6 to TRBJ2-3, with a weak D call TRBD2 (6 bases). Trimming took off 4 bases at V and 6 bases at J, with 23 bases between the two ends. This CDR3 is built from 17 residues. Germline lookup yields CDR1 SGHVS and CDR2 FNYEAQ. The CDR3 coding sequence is TGTGCCAGCAGCTGGGCGAGCGGCGGGGAATTGTCGGATACGCAGTATTTT. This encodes CASSWASGGELSDTQYF.

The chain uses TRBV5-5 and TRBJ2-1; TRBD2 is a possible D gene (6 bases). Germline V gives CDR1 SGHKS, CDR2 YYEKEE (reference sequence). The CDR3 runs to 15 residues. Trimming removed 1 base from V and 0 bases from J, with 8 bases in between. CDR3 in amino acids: CASSLWRDSYNEQFF. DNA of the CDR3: TGTGCCAGCAGCTTGTGGAGGGACTCCTACAATGAGCAGTTCTTC.

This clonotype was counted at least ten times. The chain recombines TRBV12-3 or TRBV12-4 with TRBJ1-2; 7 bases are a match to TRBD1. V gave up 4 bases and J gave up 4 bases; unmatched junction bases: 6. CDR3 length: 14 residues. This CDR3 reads CASSSEGATYGYTF. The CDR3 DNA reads TGTGCCAGCAGTTCTGAGGGGGCGACCTATGGCTACACCTTC.

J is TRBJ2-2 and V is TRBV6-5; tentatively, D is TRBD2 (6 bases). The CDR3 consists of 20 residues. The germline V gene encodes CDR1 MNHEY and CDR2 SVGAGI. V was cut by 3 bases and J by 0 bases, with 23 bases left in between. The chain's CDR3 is CASSYELVGLQLSNTGELFF. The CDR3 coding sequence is TGTGCCAGCAGTTATGAATTAGTGGGACTGCAATTGTCGAACACCGGGGAGCTGTTTTTT.

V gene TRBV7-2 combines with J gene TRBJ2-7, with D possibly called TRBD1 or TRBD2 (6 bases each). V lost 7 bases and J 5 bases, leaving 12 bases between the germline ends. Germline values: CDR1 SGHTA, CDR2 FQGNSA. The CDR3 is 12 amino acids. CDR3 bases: TGTGCCAGCAAGGGGGGTATCCACGAGCAGTACTTC. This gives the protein CASKGGIHEQYF.

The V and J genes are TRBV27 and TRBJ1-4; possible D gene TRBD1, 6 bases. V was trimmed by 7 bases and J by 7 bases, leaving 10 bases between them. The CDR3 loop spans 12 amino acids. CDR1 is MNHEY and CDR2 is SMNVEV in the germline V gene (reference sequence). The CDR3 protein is CASKQGGEKLFF. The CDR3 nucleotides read TGTGCCAGCAAACAGGGCGGTGAAAAACTGTTTTTT.

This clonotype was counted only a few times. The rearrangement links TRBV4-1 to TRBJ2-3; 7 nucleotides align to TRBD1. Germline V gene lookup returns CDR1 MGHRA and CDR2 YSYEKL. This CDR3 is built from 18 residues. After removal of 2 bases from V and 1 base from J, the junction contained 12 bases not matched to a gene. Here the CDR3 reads CASSQLVRDRRGTDTQYF. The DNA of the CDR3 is TGCGCCAGCAGCCAACTGGTCCGGGACAGACGAGGCACAGATACGCAGTATTTT.

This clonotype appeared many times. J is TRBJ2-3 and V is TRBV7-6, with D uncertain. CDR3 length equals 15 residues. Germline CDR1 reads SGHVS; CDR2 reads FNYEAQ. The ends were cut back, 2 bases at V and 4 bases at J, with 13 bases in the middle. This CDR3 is CASSLWWARSDTQYF. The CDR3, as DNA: TGTGCCAGCAGCTTATGGTGGGCCCGGTCAGATACGCAGTATTTT.

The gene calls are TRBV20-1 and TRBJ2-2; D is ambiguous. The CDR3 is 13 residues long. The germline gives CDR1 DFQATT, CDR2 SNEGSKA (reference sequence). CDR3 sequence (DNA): TGCAGCGCCCGAACTTGGGACACCGGGGAGCTGTTTTTT. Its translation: CSARTWDTGELFF.

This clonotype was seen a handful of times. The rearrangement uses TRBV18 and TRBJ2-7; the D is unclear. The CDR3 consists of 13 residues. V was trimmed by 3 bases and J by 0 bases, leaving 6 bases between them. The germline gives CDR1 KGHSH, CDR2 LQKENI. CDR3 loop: CASSPPGSYEQYF. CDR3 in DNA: TGTGCCAGCTCACCCCCGGGCTCCTACGAGCAGTACTTC. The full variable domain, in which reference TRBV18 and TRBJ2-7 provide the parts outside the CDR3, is NAGVMQNPRHLVRRRGQEARLRCSPMKGHSHVYWYRQLPEEGLKFMVYLQKENIIDESGMPKERFSAEFPKEGPSILRIQQVVRGDSAAYFCASSPPGSYEQYFGPGTRLTVT.

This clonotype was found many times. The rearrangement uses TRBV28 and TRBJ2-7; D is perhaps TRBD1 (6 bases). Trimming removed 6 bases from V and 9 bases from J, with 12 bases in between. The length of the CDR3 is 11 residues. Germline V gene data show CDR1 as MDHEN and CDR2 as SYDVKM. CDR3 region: CASRLGDMQYF. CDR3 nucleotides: TGTGCCAGCAGACTCGGGGACATGCAGTACTTC.

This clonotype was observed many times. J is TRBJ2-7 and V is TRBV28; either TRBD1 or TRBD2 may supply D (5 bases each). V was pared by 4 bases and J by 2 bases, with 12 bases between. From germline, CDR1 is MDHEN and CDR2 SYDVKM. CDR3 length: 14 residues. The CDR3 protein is CASSSGTVPYEQYF. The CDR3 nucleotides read TGTGCCAGCAGTTCCGGGACCGTACCCTACGAGCAGTACTTC.

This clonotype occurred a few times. This CDR3 is CASSVVGETDTQYF. DNA of the CDR3: TGTGCCAGCAGCGTAGTGGGCGAAACAGATACGCAGTATTTT. This chain uses TRBV9 with TRBJ2-3; D not certain. Germline V CDR1 and CDR2: SGDLS, YYNGEE. V shed 0 bases and J shed 3 bases, with 8 bases lying between them. This CDR3 has 14 amino acids.

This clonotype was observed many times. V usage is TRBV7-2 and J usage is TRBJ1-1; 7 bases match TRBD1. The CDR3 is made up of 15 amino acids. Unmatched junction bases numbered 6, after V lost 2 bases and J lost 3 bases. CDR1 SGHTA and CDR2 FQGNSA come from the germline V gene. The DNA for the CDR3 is TGTGCCAGCAGCTTATTGGCAGGGGGGGACACTGAAGCTTTCTTT. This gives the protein CASSLLAGGDTEAFF.

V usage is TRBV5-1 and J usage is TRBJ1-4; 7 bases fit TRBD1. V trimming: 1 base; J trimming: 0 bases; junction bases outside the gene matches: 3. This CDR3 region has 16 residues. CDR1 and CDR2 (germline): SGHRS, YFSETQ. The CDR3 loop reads CASSLTGVATNEKLFF. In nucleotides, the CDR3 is TGCGCCAGCAGCTTGACAGGGGTCGCAACTAATGAAAAACTGTTTTTT.